The rows below give T cell receptor beta chains drawn from one sample of a study of CD8+ T cells in alopecia areata. Produced via immunoSEQ multiplex PCR; TCRdb's table is partial and in-frame only. Altogether some 170,000 clones are present, 59% being singletons, with the ten largest covering 14% to 15%. This sample comprised CD4+ T cells sorted from blood, obtained at week 0. The source of these receptors is a human donor with alopecia areata. Both conserved end residues are part of each CDR3. D genes are given only for firm matches. The listing skips clone size in some rows; elsewhere it reads once, few, many or a size class.

v_call,j_call,d_call,clone_size,cdr3_nt,cdr3_aa
TRBV7-9,TRBJ1-6,-,-,TGTGCCAGCACCCCGGGGCTGGGTTCACCCCTCCACTTT,CASTPGLGSPLHF
TRBV29-1,TRBJ1-3,TRBD1,-,TGCAGCGTTGAAGATCCTCCGGGACAGTACGGAAACACCATATATTTT,CSVEDPPGQYGNTIYF
TRBV29-1,TRBJ2-5,-,-,TGCAGCGTTAAGGGCGTCAGGGAGACCCAGTACTTC,CSVKGVRETQYF
TRBV14,TRBJ2-7,-,-,TGTGCCAGCAGCCTCGGGACTTCCCGCTCCTACGAGCAGTACTTC,CASSLGTSRSYEQYF
TRBV2,TRBJ2-7,TRBD1,-,TGTGCCAGCAGTGACACAGGGGCAAGGGGGGAGCAGTACTTC,CASSDTGARGEQYF
TRBV2,TRBJ1-4,-,-,TGTGCCAGCAGTGACGGGGCTGCAGTGGGTGAAAAACTGTTTTTT,CASSDGAAVGEKLFF
TRBV10-3,TRBJ1-6,TRBD1,few,TGTGCCATCAGTTTGGACAGGGGAAATTCACCCCTCCACTTT,CAISLDRGNSPLHF
TRBV29-1,TRBJ1-3,-,-,TGCAGCGTCCCGATCGGGGGAAATGGAAACACCATATATTTT,CSVPIGGNGNTIYF
TRBV5-1,TRBJ1-3,TRBD1,few,TGCGCCAGCAGCTCGGCGGGACAGCGCTCTGGAAACACCATATATTTT,CASSSAGQRSGNTIYF
TRBV6-5,TRBJ2-5,TRBD2,-,TGTGCCAGCAACTCCGGGGGGTGGCCCCAGTACTTC,CASNSGGWPQYF
TRBV10-3,TRBJ1-1,-,-,TGTGCCATCAGTGAACTGGGGGTCACTGAAGCTTTCTTT,CAISELGVTEAFF
TRBV19,TRBJ2-6,-,-,TGTGCCAGCCGGGATAACCACCTCTCTGGGGCCAACGTCCTGACTTTC,CASRDNHLSGANVLTF
TRBV29-1,TRBJ1-2,-,-,TGCAGCGTTGAAGAATATGGCTACACCTTC,CSVEEYGYTF
TRBV11-3,TRBJ2-7,-,-,TGTGCCAGCAGCTTATCAACAGGGCAAGGCTCCGAGCAGTACTTC,CASSLSTGQGSEQYF
TRBV29-1,TRBJ2-5,-,-,TGCAGCGTTGAAGGGAGGTATGCTGTGCAAGAGACCCAGTACTTC,CSVEGRYAVQETQYF
TRBV4-1,TRBJ1-6,-,-,TGCGCCAGCAGCCAAGAGTACGACAGATCTAATTCACCCCTCCACTTT,CASSQEYDRSNSPLHF
TRBV29-1,TRBJ1-1,-,-,TGCAGCGTTGAGGGGGGCCGAAACACTGAAGCTTTCTTT,CSVEGGRNTEAFF
TRBV27,TRBJ1-5,-,-,TGTGCCAGGGGATCAGGGTCCTGGGCTATTCAGCCCCAGCATTTT,CARGSGSWAIQPQHF
TRBV9,TRBJ2-5,-,-,TGTGCCAGCAGCCCAGGACAACCGAAAGAGACCCAGTACTTC,CASSPGQPKETQYF
TRBV29-1,TRBJ2-7,-,-,TGCAGCGTTGCAATGGGGGACGAGCAGTACTTC,CSVAMGDEQYF
TRBV7-3,TRBJ2-2,TRBD2,many,TGTGCCAGCAGCCCGAGCCCGGGACTAGCGGGGGAGCCGAACACCGGGGAGCTGTTTTTT,CASSPSPGLAGEPNTGELFF
TRBV5-1,TRBJ1-6,TRBD1,-,TGCGCCAGCAGCTTGGCCAGGGGGCAAGGTTCACCCCTCCACTTT,CASSLARGQGSPLHF
TRBV11-1,TRBJ1-1,-,few,TGTGCCAGCAGCTTGGATGTAATGGGCAGGGAAGCTTTCTTT,CASSLDVMGREAFF
TRBV11-1,TRBJ2-7,TRBD2,-,TGTGCCAGCAGTTTAGCGGGGGGCCTCCCCTACGAGCAGTACTTC,CASSLAGGLPYEQYF
TRBV5-1,TRBJ1-6,-,few,TGCGCCAGCAGCTCGTCGGGACAAACCAATTCACCCCTCCACTTT,CASSSSGQTNSPLHF
TRBV27,TRBJ1-6,-,-,TGTGCCAGCAGTTCCTCGACAGGTCCGGGGGGGCCCCTCCACTTT,CASSSSTGPGGPLHF
TRBV4-1,TRBJ2-4,-,-,TGCGCCAGCAGCCAAGAACGGAGGGACATACTAGCCAAAAACATTCAGTACTTC,CASSQERRDILAKNIQYF
TRBV5-1,TRBJ2-5,TRBD2,-,TGCGCCAGCAGCTTCCCTAGCGGGGAGGCCAATTGGGAAGAGACCCAGTACTTC,CASSFPSGEANWEETQYF